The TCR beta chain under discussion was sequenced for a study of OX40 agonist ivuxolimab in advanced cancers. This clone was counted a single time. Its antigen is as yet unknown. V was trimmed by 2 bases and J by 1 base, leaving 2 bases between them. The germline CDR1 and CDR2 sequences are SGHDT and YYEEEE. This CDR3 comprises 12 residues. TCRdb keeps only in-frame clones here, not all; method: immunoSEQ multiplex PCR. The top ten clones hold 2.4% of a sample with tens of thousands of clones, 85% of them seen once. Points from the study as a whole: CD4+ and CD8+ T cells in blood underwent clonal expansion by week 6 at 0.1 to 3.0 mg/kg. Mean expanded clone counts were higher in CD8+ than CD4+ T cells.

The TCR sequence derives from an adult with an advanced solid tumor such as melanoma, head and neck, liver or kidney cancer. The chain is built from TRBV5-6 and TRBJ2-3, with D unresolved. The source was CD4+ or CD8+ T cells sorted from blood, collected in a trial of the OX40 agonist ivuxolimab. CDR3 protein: CASSLRTDTQYF. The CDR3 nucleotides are TGTGCCAGCAGCTTACGCACAGATACGCAGTATTTT.